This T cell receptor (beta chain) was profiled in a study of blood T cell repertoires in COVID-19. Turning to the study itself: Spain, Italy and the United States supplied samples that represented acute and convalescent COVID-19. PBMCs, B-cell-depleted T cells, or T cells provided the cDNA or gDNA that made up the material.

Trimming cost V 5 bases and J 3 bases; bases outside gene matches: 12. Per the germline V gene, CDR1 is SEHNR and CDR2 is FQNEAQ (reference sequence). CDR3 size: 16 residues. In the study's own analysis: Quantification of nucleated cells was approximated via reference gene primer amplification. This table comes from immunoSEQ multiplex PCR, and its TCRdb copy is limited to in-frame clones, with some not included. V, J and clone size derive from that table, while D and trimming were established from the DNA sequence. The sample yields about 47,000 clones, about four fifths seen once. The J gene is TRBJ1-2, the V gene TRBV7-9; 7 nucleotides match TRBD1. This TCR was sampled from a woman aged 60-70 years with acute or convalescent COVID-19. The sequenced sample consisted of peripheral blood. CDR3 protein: CASSLTGTEKYYGYTF. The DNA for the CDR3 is TGTGCCAGCAGCCTGACCGGGACAGAAAAGTACTATGGCTACACCTTC.